These 12 T cell receptor beta chains originate from one sample sequenced in a study of OX40 agonist ivuxolimab in advanced cancers. Some clones are missing from TCRdb's copy, which holds only in-frame ones; the method was immunoSEQ multiplex PCR. The data show 45,000 to 60,000 clones, roughly 84% seen once. Specimen: CD4+ or CD8+ T cells sorted from blood, collected in a trial of the OX40 agonist ivuxolimab. The source is an adult with an advanced solid tumor such as melanoma, head and neck, liver or kidney cancer.

The chain couples TRBV5-1 to TRBJ2-7; possibly TRBD1 or TRBD2 for D (5 bases each). Germline CDR1 SGHRS, CDR2 YFSETQ. The ends were cut back, 4 bases at V and 4 bases at J, with 12 bases in the middle. The CDR3 has 13 residues. CDR3 sequence: CASSRDPEYEQYF. DNA of the CDR3: TGCGCCAGCAGCCGGGACCCAGAGTACGAGCAGTACTTC.

The gene calls are TRBV19 and TRBJ1-2; 7 bases line up with TRBD1. V dropped 7 bases and J dropped 2; count of bases not matched to a gene: 16. The CDR3 loop spans 17 amino acids. From germline, CDR1 is LNHDA and CDR2 SQIVND (reference sequence). The CDR3 DNA sequence: TGTGCCAGTACTCCCGCCCCTGGACAGGCCGAGAACTATGGCTACACCTTC. It specifies CASTPAPGQAENYGYTF.

V and J are TRBV21-1 and TRBJ2-5. The DNA end is a closer match to TRBJ2-7, so the J assignment may be wrong. TRBV21-1 is tagged as a pseudogene. The length of the CDR3 is 14 residues. The CDR3 sequence is CASKPGPYKYEQYF. For the CDR3, the DNA is TGTGCCAGCAAACCCGGACCGTACAAATACGAGCAGTACTTC.

The J gene is TRBJ2-1, the V gene TRBV27; D may be TRBD2 (5 bases). The CDR3 totals 15 residues. Between the trimmed V and J ends, which lost 8 bases and 6 bases, there was a span of 20 bases. Germline CDR1 reads MNHEY; CDR2 reads SMNVEV (reference sequence). CDR3 loop: CASFPLLEGPNEQFF. The CDR3 DNA sequence: TGTGCCAGCTTTCCTTTACTAGAAGGACCCAATGAGCAGTTCTTC.

The CDR3 coding sequence is TGTGCCAGCAGCTCAAAGACAGGGTTTTATGAGCAGTTCTTC. Protein: CASSSKTGFYEQFF. The chain combines TRBV7-9 with TRBJ2-1; 7 bases agree with TRBD1. Trimming removed 4 bases from V and 8 bases from J; junction bases left unmatched: 8. This CDR3 contains 14 residues. Germline lookup yields CDR1 SEHNR and CDR2 FQNEAQ (reference sequence).

The chain combines TRBV7-9 with TRBJ2-1, with 8 bases matching TRBD2. Germline V CDR1 and CDR2: SEHNR, FQNEAQ (reference sequence). The CDR3 covers 16 residues. J was trimmed by 3 bases and V by 5 bases; bases with no gene match: 9. The CDR3 protein is CASSDYTGTSYNEQFF. In DNA, the CDR3 is TGTGCCAGCAGCGACTATACCGGGACTAGCTACAATGAGCAGTTCTTC.

Remarks on this clone: The sample holds other DNA sequences that translate to the same CDR3. The rearrangement joins TRBV28 to TRBJ1-2; D is ambiguous. V dropped 2 bases and J dropped 0 bases, with 10 bases sitting between them. In germline, CDR1 is MDHEN, CDR2 SYDVKM. The length of the CDR3 is 15 residues. Here the CDR3 DNA reads TGTGCCAGCAGTTTAAGGGCAGGAGCTAACTATGGCTACACCTTC. As protein: CASSLRAGANYGYTF.

In its sample, this clone was seen once. The V and J genes are TRBV28 and TRBJ1-5; 9 nucleotides match TRBD1. The CDR3 length is 14 residues. From germline, CDR1 is MDHEN and CDR2 SYDVKM. V shed 6 bases and J 6 bases; nucleotides not matched to a gene: 6. The CDR3 region is CASSLGQGTQPQHF. As DNA, the CDR3 is TGTGCCAGCAGCCTCGGACAGGGGACTCAGCCCCAGCATTTT.

V usage is TRBV7-9 and J usage is TRBJ1-2, with D unclear. Germline V gene sequence: CDR1 SEHNR, CDR2 FQNEAQ (reference sequence). This CDR3 is built from 14 residues. V lost 1 base, J lost 4 bases, and 10 bases lay in between. CDR3 in amino acids: CASSLEVSLYGYTF. In nucleotides, the CDR3 is TGTGCCAGCAGCTTAGAGGTGTCCCTCTATGGCTACACCTTC.

This clone was observed a single time. This chain links TRBV11-2 with TRBJ2-3; 9 positions agree with TRBD2. Germline V lookup: CDR1 SGHAT, CDR2 FQNNGV. This CDR3 comprises 16 residues. With 5 bases clipped from V and 4 bases from J, the junction kept 10 bases outside the gene matches. The CDR3 DNA follows: TGTGCCAGCAGCGAAGGACTAGCGCTGGTGTCAGATACGCAGTATTTT. Translation: CASSEGLALVSDTQYF.

V gene TRBV7-9 combines with J gene TRBJ2-3; D unclear. From germline, CDR1 is SEHNR and CDR2 FQNEAQ (reference sequence). V was trimmed by 6 bases and J by 1 base, leaving 14 bases between them. The CDR3 contains 15 residues. The CDR3 spells CASSSFSTGTDTQYF. The CDR3, as DNA: TGTGCCAGCAGTTCCTTCAGTACCGGCACAGATACGCAGTATTTT.

The chain recombines TRBV27 with TRBJ2-7; 9 positions agree with TRBD1. V gave up 9 bases and J gave up 2 bases; unmatched junction bases: 2. Germline V gene data show CDR1 as MNHEY and CDR2 as SMNVEV (reference sequence). This CDR3 comprises 12 residues. CDR3 nucleotide sequence: TGTGCCAGTACAGGGGGCGCCTACGAGCAGTACTTC. Translation: CASTGGAYEQYF.